Detailed here is one T cell receptor (beta chain). The CDR3 has 17 residues. From germline, CDR1 is SGHVS and CDR2 FNYEAQ. Trimming cost V 3 bases and J 3 bases; bases outside gene matches: 6. This entry belongs to a study of cytomegalovirus exposure and HLA in healthy donors. The PCR contained 60 Vbeta and 13 Jbeta primers. Profiled with immunoSEQ multiplex PCR; TCRdb holds only in-frame clones, not every one. The sample records 200,000 or so clones, approximately 79% being singletons. The chain combines TRBV7-6 with TRBJ2-2; 11 bases are shared with TRBD1. The sample comprised PBMCs. This sequence originates from a man in his fifties in good health and CMV-seronegative. CDR3: CASSFEDRGRDTGELFF. CDR3 nucleotide sequence: TGTGCCAGCAGCTTCGAGGACAGGGGGCGGGACACCGGGGAGCTGTTTTTT.